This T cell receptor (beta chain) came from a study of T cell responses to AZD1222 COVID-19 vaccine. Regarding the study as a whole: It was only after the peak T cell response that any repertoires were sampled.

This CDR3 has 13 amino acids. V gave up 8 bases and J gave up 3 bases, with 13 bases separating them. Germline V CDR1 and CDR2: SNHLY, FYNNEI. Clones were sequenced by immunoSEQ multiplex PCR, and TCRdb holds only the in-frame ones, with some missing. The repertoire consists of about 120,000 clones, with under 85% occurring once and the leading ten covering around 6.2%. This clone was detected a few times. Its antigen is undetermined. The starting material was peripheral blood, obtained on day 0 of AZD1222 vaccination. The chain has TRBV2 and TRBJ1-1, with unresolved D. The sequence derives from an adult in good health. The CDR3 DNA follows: TGTGCCAGCGGAGGGCGGAGGGACACTGAAGCTTTCTTT. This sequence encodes CASGGRRDTEAFF. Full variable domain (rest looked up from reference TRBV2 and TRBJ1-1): EPEVTQTPSHQVTQMGQEVILRCVPISNHLYFYWYRQILGQKVEFLVSFYNNEISEKSEIFDDQFSVERPDGSNFTLKIRSTKLEDSAMYFCASGGRRDTEAFFGQGTRLTVV.